The rows below give T cell receptor beta chains drawn from one sample of a study of shared clonotypes between healthy human individuals. The data were produced by immunoSEQ multiplex PCR, yet TCRdb's version contains in-frame clones alone and is incomplete. Of roughly 2.2 million clones in the sample, 80% to 95% were seen once. Sequences were obtained from naive CD4+ T cells from PBMCs. These receptors all stem from a man between 18 and 35 years old in good health. Some clones in this sample may be carry-over from other donors' samples. CDR3s include the opening cysteine and the closing phenylalanine or tryptophan. D genes are given only for firm matches. Clone size is not always given. Where it is, it says once, few, many or a class for expanded clones.

j_gene,abundance,v_gene,d_gene,CDR3aa,CDR3nt
TRBJ2-5,NA,TRBV11-3,NA,CASSSGTKETQYF,TGTGCCAGCAGCTCCGGGACAAAAGAGACCCAGTACTTC
TRBJ2-7,NA,TRBV9,TRBD2,CASSPGPSGDPYEQYF,TGTGCCAGCAGCCCGGGACCTAGCGGTGATCCCTACGAGCAGTACTTC
TRBJ2-2,NA,TRBV28,TRBD2,CASSLPGLGVTGELFF,TGTGCCAGCAGTCTACCGGGACTAGGTGTCACCGGGGAGCTGTTTTTT
TRBJ2-5,NA,TRBV29-1,NA,CSVSSGQETQYF,TGCAGCGTCAGTAGTGGTCAAGAGACCCAGTACTTC
TRBJ1-2,NA,TRBV7-9,NA,CASSQRAGLGGYTF,TGTGCCAGCAGCCAACGGGCGGGGTTGGGCGGCTACACCTTC
TRBJ1-2,NA,TRBV5-1,NA,CASSFAGRGYTF,TGCGCCAGCAGCTTTGCAGGGCGTGGCTACACCTTC
TRBJ1-2,NA,TRBV5-1,NA,CASSEADYGYTF,TGCGCCAGCAGCGAGGCGGACTATGGCTACACCTTC
TRBJ2-3,NA,TRBV29-1,TRBD2,CSALGLAGVSTDTQYF,TGCAGCGCCCTCGGTTTAGCGGGAGTTAGCACAGATACGCAGTATTTT
TRBJ1-4,NA,TRBV15,NA,CATSRTQLKRNEKLFF,TGTGCCACCAGCAGAACACAGCTGAAGCGAAATGAAAAACTGTTTTTT
TRBJ2-3,NA,TRBV28,NA,CASSLYDLGGGKDTQYF,TGTGCCAGCAGTTTATATGACTTGGGTGGGGGTAAAGATACGCAGTATTTT
TRBJ2-7,NA,TRBV11-2,NA,CASSPRVGFYEQYF,TGTGCCAGCAGCCCAAGGGTAGGGTTCTACGAGCAGTACTTC
TRBJ2-1,NA,TRBV28,TRBD2,CASSFRLTSGFYNEQFF,TGTGCCAGCAGTTTCAGATTGACTAGCGGGTTTTACAATGAGCAGTTCTTC
TRBJ2-1,NA,TRBV6-6,NA,CASSYLAEQFF,TGTGCCAGCAGTTACCTCGCAGAGCAGTTCTTC
TRBJ1-1,few,TRBV10-3,NA,CAISEGPEKNTEAFF,TGTGCCATCAGTGAGGGGCCTGAGAAGAACACTGAAGCTTTCTTT
TRBJ2-5,NA,TRBV5-4,NA,CASSRNSGLQETQYF,TGTGCCAGCAGCCGGAACTCGGGACTTCAAGAGACCCAGTACTTC
TRBJ2-1,NA,TRBV28,NA,CASSLLARLGGDSYNEQFF,TGTGCCAGCAGTTTACTAGCTCGTTTGGGAGGCGACTCCTACAATGAGCAGTTCTTC
TRBJ1-4,NA,TRBV9,NA,CASSVEGTGKLFF,TGTGCCAGCAGCGTAGAGGGTACAGGGAAACTGTTTTTT
TRBJ2-5,NA,TRBV19,NA,CASSIDWRGKGETQYF,TGTGCCAGTAGTATAGATTGGCGGGGAAAGGGAGAGACCCAGTACTTC
TRBJ1-1,NA,TRBV18,NA,CASSPRAVGTEAFF,TGTGCCAGCTCACCACGAGCGGTGGGGACTGAAGCTTTCTTT
TRBJ2-4,NA,TRBV5-1,TRBD2,CASSLEGPLSGGIQYF,TGCGCCAGCAGCTTGGAGGGACCTCTTTCGGGAGGCATTCAGTACTTC
TRBJ2-7,once,TRBV28,NA,CASSPGQGLVGEQYF,TGTGCCAGCAGTCCCGGCCAGGGGCTCGTTGGCGAGCAGTACTTC
TRBJ1-2,few,TRBV9,NA,CASSMGQGYGYTF,TGTGCCAGCAGCATGGGCCAGGGCTATGGCTACACCTTC
TRBJ2-4,NA,TRBV7-2,TRBD1,CASSSDRVKNIQYF,TGTGCCAGCAGCTCGGACAGGGTTAAGAACATTCAGTACTTC
TRBJ2-7,NA,TRBV6-6,NA,CASSYEGHEQYF,TGTGCCAGCAGTTACGAGGGCCACGAGCAGTACTTC
TRBJ1-5,NA,TRBV25-1,TRBD1,CASRQGNQPQHF,TGTGCCAGTCGACAGGGAAATCAGCCCCAGCATTTT
TRBJ1-6,once,TRBV27,NA,CAASSTEDSPLHF,TGTGCCGCCTCCAGTACGGAGGATTCACCCCTCCACTTT
TRBJ1-5,NA,TRBV9,NA,CASSVSGNLQPQHF,TGTGCCAGCAGCGTATCCGGGAACCTACAGCCCCAGCATTTT
TRBJ2-3,NA,TRBV4-2,TRBD1,CASSPRTGRSGDTQYF,TGTGCCAGCAGCCCTAGGACAGGGCGAAGTGGAGATACGCAGTATTTT
TRBJ1-3,NA,TRBV7-2,NA,CASRGGFSGNTIYF,TGTGCCAGCAGGGGGGGGTTTTCTGGAAACACCATATATTTT
TRBJ1-1,few,TRBV30,NA,CAWSRDGNTEAFF,TGTGCCTGGAGTAGAGACGGGAACACTGAAGCTTTCTTT
TRBJ2-3,NA,TRBV20-1,NA,CSARGGDTQYF,TGCAGTGCTCGAGGGGGGGATACGCAGTATTTT
TRBJ1-2,NA,TRBV28,NA,CASTPLAVYGYTF,TGTGCCAGCACGCCCTTGGCGGTATATGGCTACACCTTC
TRBJ2-7,NA,TRBV5-1,NA,CASSITTSSADEQYF,TGCGCCAGCAGCATTACGACATCCTCGGCCGACGAGCAGTACTTC
TRBJ2-1,NA,TRBV5-8,NA,CASSYLGRLEQFF,TGTGCCAGCAGCTACCTCGGGCGGCTTGAGCAGTTCTTC
TRBJ2-1,NA,TRBV6-5,TRBD2,CASSYSLAGAFNEQFF,TGTGCCAGCAGTTACTCGCTAGCGGGAGCTTTCAATGAGCAGTTCTTC
TRBJ1-5,once,TRBV29-1,NA,CSAKVSNQPQHF,TGCAGCGCGAAGGTTAGCAATCAGCCCCAGCATTTT
TRBJ1-5,NA,TRBV5-5,NA,CASSLEGWGSQPQHF,TGTGCCAGCAGCTTGGAAGGGTGGGGAAGTCAGCCCCAGCATTTT